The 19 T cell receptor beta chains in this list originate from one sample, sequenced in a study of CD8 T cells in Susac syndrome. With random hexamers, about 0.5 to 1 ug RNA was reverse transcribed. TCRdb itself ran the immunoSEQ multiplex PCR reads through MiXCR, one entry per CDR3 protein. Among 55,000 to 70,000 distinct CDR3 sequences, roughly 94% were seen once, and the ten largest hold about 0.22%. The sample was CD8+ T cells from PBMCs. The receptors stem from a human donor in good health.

CDR3 region: CSVVGPGQSKETQYF. Here the CDR3 DNA reads TGCAGCGTTGTGGGACCGGGACAGTCGAAAGAGACCCAGTACTTC. This chain connects TRBV29-1 to TRBJ2-5, with TRBD1 matching over 7 bases. CDR3 length equals 15 residues. Germline V lookup: CDR1 SQVTM, CDR2 ANQGSEA. V shed 4 bases, J shed 3 bases, and the junction held 11 bases outside the gene matches.

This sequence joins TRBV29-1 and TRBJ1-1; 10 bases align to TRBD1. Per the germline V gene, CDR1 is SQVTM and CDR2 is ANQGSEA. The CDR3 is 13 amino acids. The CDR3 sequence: CSAPRQGATEAFF. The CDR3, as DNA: TGCAGTGCTCCAAGACAGGGGGCCACTGAAGCTTTCTTT. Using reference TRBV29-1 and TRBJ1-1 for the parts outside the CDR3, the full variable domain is SAVISQKPSRDICQRGTSLTIQCQVDSQVTMMFWYRQQPGQSLTLIATANQGSEATYESGFVIDKFPISRPNLTFSTLTVSNMSPEDSSIYLCSAPRQGATEAFFGQGTRLTVV.

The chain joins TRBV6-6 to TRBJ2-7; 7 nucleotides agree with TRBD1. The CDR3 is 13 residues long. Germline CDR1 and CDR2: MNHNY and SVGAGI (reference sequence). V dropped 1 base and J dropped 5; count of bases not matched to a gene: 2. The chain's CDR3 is CASSYFQGDEQYF. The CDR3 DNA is TGTGCCAGCAGTTACTTTCAGGGGGACGAGCAGTACTTC.

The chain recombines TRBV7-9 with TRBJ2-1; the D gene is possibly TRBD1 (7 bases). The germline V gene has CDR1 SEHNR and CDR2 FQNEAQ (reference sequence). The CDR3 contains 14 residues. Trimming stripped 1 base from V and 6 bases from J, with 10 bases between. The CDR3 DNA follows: TGTGCCAGCAGCTTAGTTCAGGGGGGCAATGAGCAGTTCTTC. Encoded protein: CASSLVQGGNEQFF.

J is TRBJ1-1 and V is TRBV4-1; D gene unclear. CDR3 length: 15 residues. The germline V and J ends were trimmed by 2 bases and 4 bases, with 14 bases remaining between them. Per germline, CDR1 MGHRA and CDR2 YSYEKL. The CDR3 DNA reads TGCGCCAGCAGCCAAACGTCTAGCCTGGGCACTGAAGCTTTCTTT. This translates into CASSQTSSLGTEAFF.

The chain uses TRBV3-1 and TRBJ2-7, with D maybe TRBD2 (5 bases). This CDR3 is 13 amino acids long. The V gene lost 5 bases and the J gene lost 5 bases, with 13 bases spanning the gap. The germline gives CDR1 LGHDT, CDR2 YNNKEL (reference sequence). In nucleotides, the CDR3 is TGTGCCAGCAGCTTCGGACGGAGGAACGAGCAGTACTTC. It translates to CASSFGRRNEQYF.

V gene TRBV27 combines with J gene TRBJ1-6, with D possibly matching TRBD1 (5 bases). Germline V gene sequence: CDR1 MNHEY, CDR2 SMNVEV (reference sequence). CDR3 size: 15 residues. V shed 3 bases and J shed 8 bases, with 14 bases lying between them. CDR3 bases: TGTGCCAGCAGTTTTGGGTCAAGGGGTGATTCACCCCTCCACTTT. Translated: CASSFGSRGDSPLHF.

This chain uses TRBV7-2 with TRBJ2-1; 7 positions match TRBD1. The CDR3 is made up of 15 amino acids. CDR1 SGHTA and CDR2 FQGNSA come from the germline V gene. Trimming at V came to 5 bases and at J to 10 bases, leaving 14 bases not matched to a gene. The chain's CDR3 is CASSPTAYRGGEQFF. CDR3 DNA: TGTGCCAGCAGCCCTACGGCCTACAGGGGTGGCGAGCAGTTCTTC.

CDR3 DNA: TGTGCCAGCAGCCTAGCGGGGGCCACAGATACGCAGTATTTT. Protein: CASSLAGATDTQYF. The chain links TRBV5-6 to TRBJ2-3, with TRBD2 matching 10 bases. V lost 4 bases, J lost 2 bases, and 1 base stayed unmatched. Germline values: CDR1 SGHDT, CDR2 YYEEEE. The CDR3 is 14 residues long.

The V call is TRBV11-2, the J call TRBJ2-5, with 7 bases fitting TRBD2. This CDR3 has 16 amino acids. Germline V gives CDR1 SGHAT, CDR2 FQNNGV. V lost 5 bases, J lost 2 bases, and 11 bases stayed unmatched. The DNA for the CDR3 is TGTGCCAGCAGCCCTCTGCTCCCCGGGAGGCAAGAGACCCAGTACTTC. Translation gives CASSPLLPGRQETQYF.

CDR3: CSVPGQGAYEQYF. The CDR3 coding sequence is TGCAGCGTTCCGGGACAGGGGGCCTACGAGCAGTACTTC. The rearrangement joins TRBV29-1 to TRBJ2-7, with 11 nucleotides matching TRBD1. In germline, CDR1 is SQVTM, CDR2 ANQGSEA. CDR3 length: 13 amino acids. J was trimmed by 2 bases and V by 5 bases; bases with no gene match: 2.

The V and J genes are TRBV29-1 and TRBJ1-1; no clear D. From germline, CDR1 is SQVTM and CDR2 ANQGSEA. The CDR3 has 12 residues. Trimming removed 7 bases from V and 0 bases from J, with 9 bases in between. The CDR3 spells CSATGLNTEAFF. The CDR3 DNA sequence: TGCAGCGCCACGGGGTTGAACACTGAAGCTTTCTTT.

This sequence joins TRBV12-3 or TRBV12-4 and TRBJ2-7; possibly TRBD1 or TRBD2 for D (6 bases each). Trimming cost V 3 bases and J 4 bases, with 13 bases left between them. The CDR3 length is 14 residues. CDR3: CASSFGGRRYEQYV. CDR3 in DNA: TGTGCCAGCAGTTTTGGGGGGCGTAGGTACGAGCAGTACGTC.

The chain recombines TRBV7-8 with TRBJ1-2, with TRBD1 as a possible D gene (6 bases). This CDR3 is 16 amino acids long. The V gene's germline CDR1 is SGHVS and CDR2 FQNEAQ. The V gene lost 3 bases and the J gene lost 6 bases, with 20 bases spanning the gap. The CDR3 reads CASSLGTRGPLHGYTF. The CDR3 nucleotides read TGTGCCAGCAGCTTGGGTACCAGGGGCCCGCTTCATGGCTACACCTTC.

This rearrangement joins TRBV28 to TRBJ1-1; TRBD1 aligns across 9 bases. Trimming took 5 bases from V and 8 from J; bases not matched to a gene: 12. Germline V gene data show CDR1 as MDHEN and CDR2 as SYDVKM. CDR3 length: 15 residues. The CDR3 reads CASSTISQGAWEAFF. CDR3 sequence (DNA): TGTGCCAGCAGTACTATCTCACAGGGGGCCTGGGAAGCTTTCTTT.

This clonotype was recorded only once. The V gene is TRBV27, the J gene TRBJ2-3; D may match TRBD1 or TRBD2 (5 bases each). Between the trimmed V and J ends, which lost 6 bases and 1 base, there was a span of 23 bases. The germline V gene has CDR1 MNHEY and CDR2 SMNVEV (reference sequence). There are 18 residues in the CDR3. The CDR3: CASSPLAGTVHGTDTQYF. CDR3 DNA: TGTGCCAGCAGCCCCCTCGCAGGGACCGTGCACGGCACAGATACGCAGTATTTT.

The CDR3: CASSSGRGLSGNTIYF. CDR3 coding DNA: TGTGCCAGCAGCTCCGGAAGGGGACTCTCTGGAAACACCATATATTTT. The genes are TRBV9 and TRBJ1-3; perhaps TRBD1 as D (5 bases). The CDR3 sequence is 16 residues long. With 4 bases removed from V and 0 bases from J, the gap between germline ends came to 14 bases. Germline values: CDR1 SGDLS, CDR2 YYNGEE.

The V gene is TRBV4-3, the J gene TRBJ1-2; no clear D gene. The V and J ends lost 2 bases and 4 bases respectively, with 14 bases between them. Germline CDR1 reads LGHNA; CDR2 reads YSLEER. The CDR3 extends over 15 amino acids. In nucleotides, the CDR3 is TGCGCCAGCAGCCAAACCCCCCCAGACTTCTATGGCTACACCTTC. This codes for CASSQTPPDFYGYTF.

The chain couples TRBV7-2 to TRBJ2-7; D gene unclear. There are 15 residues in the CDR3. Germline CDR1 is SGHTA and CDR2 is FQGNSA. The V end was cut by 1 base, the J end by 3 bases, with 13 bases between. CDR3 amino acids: CASSLGGNPHYEQYV. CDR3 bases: TGTGCCAGCAGCTTAGGAGGAAATCCCCACTACGAGCAGTACGTC.